The source of this T cell receptor beta chain is a study of T cell responses to AZD1222 COVID-19 vaccine. Study-wide context: Second doses at about 4 or about 12 weeks were pooled.

Points from the study as a whole: Only a handful of people who got AZD1222 tested seropositive at baseline.

The length of the CDR3 is 17 residues. CDR1 is MNHNY, CDR2 SVGAGI, per germline (reference sequence). Trimming removed 7 bases from V and 0 bases from J, with 16 bases in between. Points on this clone: The antigen is undetermined.

Profiling relied on immunoSEQ multiplex PCR, and the TCRdb table lists in-frame clones only, not all of them. The sample consists of some 120,000 clones, 88% of them appearing once. The source of this sequence is an adult in good health. This chain connects TRBV6-6 to TRBJ1-6; no firm D call. The sample consisted of peripheral blood, taken on day 0 of AZD1222 vaccination. This CDR3 reads CASTRSARSSYNSPLHF. As DNA, the CDR3 is TGTGCCAGCACCCGATCGGCAAGGAGCTCCTATAATTCACCCCTCCACTTT.